This T cell receptor beta chain was profiled in a study of blood T cell repertoires in COVID-19. On the study more broadly: From the United States, Italy and Spain came samples of acute and convalescent COVID-19.

Per the authors' pipeline: Estimation of nucleated cell counts was performed using reference gene primer amplification. Here immunoSEQ multiplex PCR was the method, and the copy in TCRdb shows in-frame clones only, minus some. V and J calls and clone size are those listed in that table; D and trimming were worked out from the DNA. This table holds 110,000 to 150,000 clones, roughly 84% found once. Sequenced: peripheral blood. This TCR was recovered from a man aged 60-69 years with active or convalescent COVID-19.

CDR3: CASQQGLSGNTIYF. CDR3 in DNA: TGCGCCAGCCAGCAGGGGTTGTCCGGAAACACCATATATTTT. The chain recombines TRBV5-1 with TRBJ1-3; D is possibly TRBD1 (6 bases). Trimming stripped 7 bases from V and 4 bases from J, with 15 bases between. The germline V gene has CDR1 SGHRS and CDR2 YFSETQ. This CDR3 is 14 amino acids long.